This TCR beta chain was sequenced for a study of cytotoxic CD8 clonotypes in ibrutinib-treated CLL. The overall study: Among responders, about 25 were partial and 2 complete; after median roughly 72 months, about 15 stayed remitted and roughly 12 progressed.

TCRdb keeps only in-frame clones here, not all; method: immunoSEQ multiplex PCR. The data contain some 58,000 clones, about 65% of them singletons. With 6 bases removed from V and 2 bases from J, the gap between germline ends came to 12 bases. CDR1 is MNHEY and CDR2 is SVGAGI in the germline V gene. CDR3 length: 14 amino acids. The rearrangement joins TRBV6-5 to TRBJ2-3; D uncertain. This TCR derives from a human donor with chronic lymphocytic leukemia. Sample: PBMCs, taken after 12 months of ibrutinib treatment. The CDR3 spells CASSVSQNTDTQYF. The CDR3 DNA reads TGTGCCAGCAGCGTGAGTCAGAACACAGATACGCAGTATTTT.